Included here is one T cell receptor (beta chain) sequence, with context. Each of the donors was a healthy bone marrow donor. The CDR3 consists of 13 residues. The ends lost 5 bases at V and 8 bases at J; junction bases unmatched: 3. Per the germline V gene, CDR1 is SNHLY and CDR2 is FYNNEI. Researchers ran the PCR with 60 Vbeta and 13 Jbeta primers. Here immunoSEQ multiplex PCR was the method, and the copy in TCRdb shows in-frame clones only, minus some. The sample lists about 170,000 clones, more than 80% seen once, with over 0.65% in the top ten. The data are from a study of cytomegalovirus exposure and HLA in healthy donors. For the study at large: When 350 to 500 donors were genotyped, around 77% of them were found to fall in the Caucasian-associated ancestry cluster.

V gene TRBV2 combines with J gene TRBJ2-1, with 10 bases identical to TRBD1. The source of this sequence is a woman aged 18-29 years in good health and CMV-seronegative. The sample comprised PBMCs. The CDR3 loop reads CASSPDRGDEQFF. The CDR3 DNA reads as TGTGCCAGCAGTCCGGACAGGGGGGATGAGCAGTTCTTC.